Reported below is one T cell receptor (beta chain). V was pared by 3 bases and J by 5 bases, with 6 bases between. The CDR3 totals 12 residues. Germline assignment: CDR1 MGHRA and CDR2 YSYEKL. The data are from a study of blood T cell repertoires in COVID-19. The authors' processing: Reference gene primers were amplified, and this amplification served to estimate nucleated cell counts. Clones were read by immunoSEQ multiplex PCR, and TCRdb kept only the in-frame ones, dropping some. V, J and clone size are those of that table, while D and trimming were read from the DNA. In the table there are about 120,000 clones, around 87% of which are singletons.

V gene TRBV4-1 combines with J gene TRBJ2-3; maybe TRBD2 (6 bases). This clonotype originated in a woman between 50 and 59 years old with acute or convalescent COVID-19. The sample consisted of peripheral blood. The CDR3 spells CASSQGGDTQYF. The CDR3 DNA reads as TGCGCCAGCAGCCAGGGGGGAGATACGCAGTATTTT.